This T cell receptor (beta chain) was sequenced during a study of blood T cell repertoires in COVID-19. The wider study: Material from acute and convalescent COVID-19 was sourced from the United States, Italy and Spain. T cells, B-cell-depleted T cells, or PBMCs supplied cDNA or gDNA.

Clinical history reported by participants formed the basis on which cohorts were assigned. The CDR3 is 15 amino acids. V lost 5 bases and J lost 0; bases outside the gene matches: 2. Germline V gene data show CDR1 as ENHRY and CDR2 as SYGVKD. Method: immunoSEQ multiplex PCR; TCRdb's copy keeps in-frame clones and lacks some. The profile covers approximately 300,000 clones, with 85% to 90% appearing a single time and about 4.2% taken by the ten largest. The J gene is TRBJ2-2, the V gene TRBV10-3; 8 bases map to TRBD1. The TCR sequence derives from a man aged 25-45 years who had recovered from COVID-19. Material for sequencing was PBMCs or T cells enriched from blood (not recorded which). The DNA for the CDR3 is TGTGCCATCAGTACAGGGGGTACGAACACCGGGGAGCTGTTTTTT. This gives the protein CAISTGGTNTGELFF.